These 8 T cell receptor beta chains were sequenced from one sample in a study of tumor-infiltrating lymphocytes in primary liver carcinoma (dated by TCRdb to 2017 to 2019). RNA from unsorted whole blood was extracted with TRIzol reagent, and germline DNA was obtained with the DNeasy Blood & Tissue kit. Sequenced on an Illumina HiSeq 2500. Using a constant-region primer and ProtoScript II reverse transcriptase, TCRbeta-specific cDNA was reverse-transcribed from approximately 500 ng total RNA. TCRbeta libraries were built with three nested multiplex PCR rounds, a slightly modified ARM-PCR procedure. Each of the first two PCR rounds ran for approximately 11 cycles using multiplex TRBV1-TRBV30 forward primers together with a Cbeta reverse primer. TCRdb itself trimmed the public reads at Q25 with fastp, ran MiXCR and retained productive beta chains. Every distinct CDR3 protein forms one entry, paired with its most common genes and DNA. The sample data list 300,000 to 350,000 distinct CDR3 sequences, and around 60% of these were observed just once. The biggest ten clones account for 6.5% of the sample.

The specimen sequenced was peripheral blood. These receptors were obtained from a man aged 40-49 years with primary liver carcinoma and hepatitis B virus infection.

The CDR3 nucleotides read TGTGCCAGCAGGCCTCTAGCGCAAAGGTACGAGCAGTACTTC. It is translated as CASRPLAQRYEQYF. The rearrangement joins TRBV6-5 to TRBJ2-7; D possibly corresponds to TRBD2 (6 bases). The CDR3 has 14 residues. Between the trimmed V and J ends, which lost 6 bases and 4 bases, there was a span of 16 bases. Germline CDR1 MNHEY, CDR2 SVGAGI.

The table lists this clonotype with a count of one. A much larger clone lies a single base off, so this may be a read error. The CDR3 region has the DNA TGTGCCAGCACTTTATCCCACAGGGTGGCCACAGATACGCAGTATTTT. Amino acids: CASTLSHRVATDTQYF. The chain employs TRBV12-3 or TRBV12-4 and TRBJ2-3; D is perhaps TRBD1 (6 bases). This CDR3 has 16 amino acids.

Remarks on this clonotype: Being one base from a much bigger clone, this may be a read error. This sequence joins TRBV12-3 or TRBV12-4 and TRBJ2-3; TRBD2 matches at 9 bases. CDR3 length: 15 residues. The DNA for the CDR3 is TGTGCCAGCACCCTTCCCTTTGCGGGAGGGGGTACGCAGTGTTTT. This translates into CASTLPFAGGGTQCF.

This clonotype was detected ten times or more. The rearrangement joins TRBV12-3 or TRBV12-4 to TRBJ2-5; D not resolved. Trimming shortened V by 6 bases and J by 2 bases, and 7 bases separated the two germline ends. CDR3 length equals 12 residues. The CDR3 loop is CASRGEQETQYF. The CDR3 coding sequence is TGTGCCAGCAGGGGCGAACAAGAGACCCAGTACTTC.

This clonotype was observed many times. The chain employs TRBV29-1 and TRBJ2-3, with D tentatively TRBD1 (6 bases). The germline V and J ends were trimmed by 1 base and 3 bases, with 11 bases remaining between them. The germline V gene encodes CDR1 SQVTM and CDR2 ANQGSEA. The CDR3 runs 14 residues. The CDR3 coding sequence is TGCAGCGTTGAAGGGGACATTCGGACAGATACGCAGTATTTT. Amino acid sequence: CSVEGDIRTDTQYF.

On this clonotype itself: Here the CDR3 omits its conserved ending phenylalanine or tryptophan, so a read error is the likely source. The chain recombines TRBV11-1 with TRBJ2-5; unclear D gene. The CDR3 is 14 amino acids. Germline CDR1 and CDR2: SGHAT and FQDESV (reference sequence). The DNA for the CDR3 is TGTGTCAGCAGCTTAGAAATCGTATCTGAGACCCAGTACATC. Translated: CVSSLEIVSETQYI.

CDR3 sequence reads: CASERGGRLETQYF. The CDR3 DNA reads as TGTGCCAGCGAGAGGGGGGGGCGCCTAGAGACCCAGTACTTC. The chain uses TRBV6-1 and TRBJ2-5; maybe TRBD2 (7 bases). The CDR3 sequence is 14 residues long. CDR1 and CDR2 (germline): MNHNS, SASEGT. Trimming took 8 bases from V and 4 from J, leaving 17 bases between them.

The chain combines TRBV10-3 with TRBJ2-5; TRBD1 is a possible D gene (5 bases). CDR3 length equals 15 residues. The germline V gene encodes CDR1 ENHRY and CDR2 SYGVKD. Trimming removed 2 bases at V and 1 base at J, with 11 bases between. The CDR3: CAISEASGIQETQYF. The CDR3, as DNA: TGTGCCATCAGTGAGGCGTCAGGGATCCAAGAGACCCAGTACTTC.